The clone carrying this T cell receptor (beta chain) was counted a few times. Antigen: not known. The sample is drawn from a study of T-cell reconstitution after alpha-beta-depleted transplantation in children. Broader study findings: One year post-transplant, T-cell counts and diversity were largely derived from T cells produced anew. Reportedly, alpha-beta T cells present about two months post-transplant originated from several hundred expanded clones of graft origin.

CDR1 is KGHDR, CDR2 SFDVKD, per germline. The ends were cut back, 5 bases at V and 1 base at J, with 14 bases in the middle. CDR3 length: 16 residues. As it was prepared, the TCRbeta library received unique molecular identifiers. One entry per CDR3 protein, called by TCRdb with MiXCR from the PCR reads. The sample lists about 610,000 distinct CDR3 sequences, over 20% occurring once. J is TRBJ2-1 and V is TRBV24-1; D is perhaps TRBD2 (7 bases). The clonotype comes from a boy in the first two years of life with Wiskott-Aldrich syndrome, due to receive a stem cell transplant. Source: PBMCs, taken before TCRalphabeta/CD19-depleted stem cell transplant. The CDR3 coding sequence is TGTGCCACCAGTGTATTAGGGGGAGGGTCCTACAATGAGCAGTTCTTC. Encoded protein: CATSVLGGGSYNEQFF.